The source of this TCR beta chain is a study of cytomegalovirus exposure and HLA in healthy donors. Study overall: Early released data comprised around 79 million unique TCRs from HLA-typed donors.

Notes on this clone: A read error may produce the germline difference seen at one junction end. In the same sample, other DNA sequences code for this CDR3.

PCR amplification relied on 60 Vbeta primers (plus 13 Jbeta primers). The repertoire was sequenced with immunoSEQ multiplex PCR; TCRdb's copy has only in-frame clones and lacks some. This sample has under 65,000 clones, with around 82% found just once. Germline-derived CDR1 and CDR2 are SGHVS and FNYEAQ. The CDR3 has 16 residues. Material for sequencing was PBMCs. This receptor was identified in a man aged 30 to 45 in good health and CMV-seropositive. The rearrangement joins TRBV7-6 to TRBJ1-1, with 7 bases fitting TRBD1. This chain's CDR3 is CASSLGGRAGQSEAFF. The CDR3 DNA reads TGTGCCAGCAGCTTAGGGGGACGGGCGGGACAGAGTGAAGCCTTCTTT.